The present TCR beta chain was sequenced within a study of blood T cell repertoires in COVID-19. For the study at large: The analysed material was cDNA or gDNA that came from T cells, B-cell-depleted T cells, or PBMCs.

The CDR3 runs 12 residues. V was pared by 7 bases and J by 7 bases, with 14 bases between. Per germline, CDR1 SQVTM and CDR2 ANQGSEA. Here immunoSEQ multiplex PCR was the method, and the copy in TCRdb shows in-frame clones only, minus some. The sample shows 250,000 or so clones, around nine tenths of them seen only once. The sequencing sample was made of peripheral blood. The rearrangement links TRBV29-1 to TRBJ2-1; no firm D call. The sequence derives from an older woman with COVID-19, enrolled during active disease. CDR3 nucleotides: TGCAGCGCAATTACCAGCGTAAATGAGCAGTTCTTC. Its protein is CSAITSVNEQFF.